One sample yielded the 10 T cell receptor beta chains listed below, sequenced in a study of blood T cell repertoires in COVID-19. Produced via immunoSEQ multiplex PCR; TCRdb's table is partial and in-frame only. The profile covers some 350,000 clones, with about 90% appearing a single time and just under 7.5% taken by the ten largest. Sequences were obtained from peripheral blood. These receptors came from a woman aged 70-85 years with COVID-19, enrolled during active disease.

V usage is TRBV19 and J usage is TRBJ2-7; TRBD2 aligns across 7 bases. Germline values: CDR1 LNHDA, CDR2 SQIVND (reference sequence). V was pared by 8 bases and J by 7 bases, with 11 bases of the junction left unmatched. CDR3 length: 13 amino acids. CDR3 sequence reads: CASAASGEWEQYF. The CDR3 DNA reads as TGTGCCAGTGCCGCGAGCGGGGAGTGGGAGCAGTACTTC.

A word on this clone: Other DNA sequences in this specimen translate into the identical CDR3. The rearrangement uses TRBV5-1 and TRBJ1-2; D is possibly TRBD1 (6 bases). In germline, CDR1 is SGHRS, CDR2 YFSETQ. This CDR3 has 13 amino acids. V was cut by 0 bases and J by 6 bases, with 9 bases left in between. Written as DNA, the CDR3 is TGCGCCAGCAGCTTGGTAGGGGGTGATGGCTACACCTTC. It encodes CASSLVGGDGYTF.

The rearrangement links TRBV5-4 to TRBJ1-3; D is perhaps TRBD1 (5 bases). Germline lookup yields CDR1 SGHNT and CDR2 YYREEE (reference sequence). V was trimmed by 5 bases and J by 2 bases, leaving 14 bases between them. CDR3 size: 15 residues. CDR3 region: CASSAQGTAGNTIYF. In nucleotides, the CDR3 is TGTGCCAGCAGTGCGCAGGGTACGGCTGGAAACACCATATATTTT.

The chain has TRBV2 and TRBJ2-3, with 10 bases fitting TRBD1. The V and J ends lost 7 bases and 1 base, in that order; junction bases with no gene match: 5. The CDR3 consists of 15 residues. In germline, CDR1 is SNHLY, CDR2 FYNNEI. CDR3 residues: CASTPDRGRTDTQYF. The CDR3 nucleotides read TGTGCCAGCACCCCCGACAGGGGGCGCACAGATACGCAGTATTTT.

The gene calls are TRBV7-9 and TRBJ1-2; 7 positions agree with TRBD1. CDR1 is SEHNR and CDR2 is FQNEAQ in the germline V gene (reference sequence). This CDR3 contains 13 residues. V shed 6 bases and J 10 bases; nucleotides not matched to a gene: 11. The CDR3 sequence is CASSFGTGAVYTF. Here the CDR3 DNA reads TGTGCCAGCAGTTTTGGAACAGGGGCTGTCTACACCTTC.

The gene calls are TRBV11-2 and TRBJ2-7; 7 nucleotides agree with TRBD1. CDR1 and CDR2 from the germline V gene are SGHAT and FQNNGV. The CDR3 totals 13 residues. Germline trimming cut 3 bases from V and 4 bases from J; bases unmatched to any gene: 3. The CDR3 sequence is CASSFGQAYEQYF. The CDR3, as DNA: TGTGCCAGCAGCTTTGGACAGGCTTACGAGCAGTACTTC.

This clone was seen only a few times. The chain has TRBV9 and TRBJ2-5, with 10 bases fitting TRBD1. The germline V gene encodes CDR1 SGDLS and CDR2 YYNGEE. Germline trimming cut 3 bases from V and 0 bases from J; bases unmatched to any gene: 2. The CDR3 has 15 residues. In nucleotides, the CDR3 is TGTGCCAGCAGCGCAGGGACAGGGGACCAAGAGACCCAGTACTTC. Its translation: CASSAGTGDQETQYF.

CDR3 in amino acids: CASSSFSGPQHF. The CDR3 DNA sequence: TGTGCCAGCAGCTCCTTCAGTGGGCCCCAGCATTTT. This chain connects TRBV7-2 to TRBJ1-5; no reliable D call. V lost 4 bases and J lost 9, with 10 bases in between. The CDR3 is 12 residues long. Germline lookup yields CDR1 SGHTA and CDR2 FQGNSA. Filled out from reference TRBV7-2 and TRBJ1-5, the complete variable domain reads GAGVSQSPSNKVTEKGKDVELRCDPISGHTALYWYRQSLGQGLEFLIYFQGNSAPDKSGLPSDRFSAERTGGSVSTLTIQRTQQEDSAVYLCASSSFSGPQHFGDGTRLSIL.

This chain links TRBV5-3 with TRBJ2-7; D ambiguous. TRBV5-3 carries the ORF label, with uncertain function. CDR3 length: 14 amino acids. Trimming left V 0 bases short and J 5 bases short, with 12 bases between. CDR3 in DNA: TGTGCCAGAAGCTTGGATGTCCTGGGCGACGAGCAGTACTTC. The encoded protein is CARSLDVLGDEQYF.

In DNA, the CDR3 is TGTGCCAGCAGTTTCAAAACAGGGGGCTGGAATGAGCAGTTCTTC. Residues: CASSFKTGGWNEQFF. The chain recombines TRBV27 with TRBJ2-1; 9 bases line up with TRBD1. This CDR3 is 15 amino acids long. Trimming cost V 3 bases and J 7 bases; bases outside gene matches: 7. Germline V CDR1 and CDR2: MNHEY, SMNVEV (reference sequence).